Sequencing of this TCR beta chain was carried out in a study of response to subunit inactivated influenza vaccine. Whole-study results and caveats: That few new T cells are recruited by each seasonal influenza vaccination was the authors' suggestion.

This clonotype was seen only a few times. Its antigen remains unknown. From the RT-PCR reads, TCRdb called clonotypes with MiXCR, one entry per CDR3 protein. Among about 620,000 distinct CDR3 sequences listed, roughly 12% were seen once. The CDR3 runs to 15 residues. The ends were cut back, 0 bases at V and 6 bases at J, with 11 bases in the middle. Germline lookup yields CDR1 SGHAT and CDR2 FQNNGV. In addition, the sample was reused for a study of T cells expressing NK-cell markers. From that report: TCR beta libraries carry UMIs added by 5'RACE template switching. Among four donors, these clonotypes also ranked first in the CD3+CD56-NKG2C+ fraction. Whether expanded NKG2C+ T cell clones recognized HCMV stayed uncertain.

This chain uses TRBV11-2 with TRBJ1-4; D gene uncertain. The sequences come from PBMCs from blood, collected on the day of vaccination. The sequence was obtained from a man aged 45-65 years who received an inactivated influenza vaccine. CDR3 residues: CASSLELQVDEKLFF. For the CDR3, the DNA is TGTGCCAGCAGCTTAGAACTCCAGGTCGATGAAAAACTGTTTTTT. Full variable domain (outside the CDR3, taken from reference TRBV11-2 and TRBJ1-4): EAGVAQSPRYKIIEKRQSVAFWCNPISGHATLYWYQQILGQGPKLLIQFQNNGVVDDSQLPKDRFSAERLKGVDSTLKIQPAKLEDSAVYLCASSLELQVDEKLFFGSGTQLSVL.